Shown below are 31 T cell receptor beta chains from a single sample sequenced in a study of blood T cell repertoires in COVID-19. Method: immunoSEQ multiplex PCR; TCRdb's copy keeps in-frame clones and lacks some. The table lists over 45,000 clones, 85% to 95% of them singletons, with about 4% in the top ten. The source material was peripheral blood. The receptors originated from a man aged 50 to 59 with acute or convalescent COVID-19.

This clone was picked up a small number of times. The chain couples TRBV12-3 or TRBV12-4 to TRBJ1-5; the D is unclear. The V end lost 4 bases, the J end lost 7 bases, and 11 bases lay between the germline ends. CDR3 length: 13 amino acids. The CDR3 loop is CASSYGPTQPQHF. The CDR3 bases are TGTGCCAGCAGTTACGGTCCTACCCAGCCCCAGCATTTT.

V usage is TRBV18 and J usage is TRBJ2-7; D perhaps matches TRBD2 (6 bases). The V end lost 3 bases, the J end lost 5 bases, and 8 bases lay between the germline ends. The V gene's germline CDR1 is KGHSH and CDR2 LQKENI. This CDR3 is 12 amino acids long. Here the CDR3 DNA reads TGTGCCAGCTCACCCGGGAGAAACGAGCAGTACTTC. This translates into CASSPGRNEQYF.

The chain has TRBV5-1 and TRBJ1-2; 7 bases fit TRBD1. V lost 2 bases and J lost 7; bases outside the gene matches: 11. Per germline, CDR1 SGHRS and CDR2 YFSETQ. The CDR3 is 15 amino acids. The DNA of the CDR3 is TGCGCCAGCAGCTTTGTATACAGGGGAGAGAGTGGCTACACCTTC. It is translated as CASSFVYRGESGYTF.

The V gene is TRBV27, the J gene TRBJ2-7; 9 nucleotides line up with TRBD2. The V gene end was trimmed by 8 bases and the J gene end by 2 bases; junction bases not matched to a gene: 7. Germline assignment: CDR1 MNHEY and CDR2 SMNVEV (reference sequence). CDR3 size: 14 residues. CDR3 nucleotides: TGTGCCAGCCGCGGACTAGCGATTACCTACGAGCAGTACTTC. This encodes CASRGLAITYEQYF.

The chain couples TRBV3-1 (or the pseudogene TRBV3-2) to TRBJ2-2, with 10 bases matching TRBD1. This CDR3 has 17 residues. V lost 1 base and J lost 0; bases outside the gene matches: 2. The germline V gene has CDR1 LGHDT and CDR2 YNNKEL (reference sequence). CDR3 sequence reads: CASSQVGTGANTGELFF. The CDR3 nucleotides are TGTGCCAGCAGCCAAGTTGGGACAGGGGCGAACACCGGGGAGCTGTTTTTT.

The rearrangement uses TRBV29-1 and TRBJ1-5; D gene ambiguous. V was pared by 6 bases and J by 5 bases, with 14 bases between. This CDR3 comprises 13 residues. Germline CDR1 and CDR2: SQVTM and ANQGSEA. The CDR3, as DNA: TGCAGCGTAGTGGGAGATGCGTATCAGCCCCAGCATTTT. This gives the protein CSVVGDAYQPQHF.

The chain carries TRBV6-2 or TRBV6-3 and TRBJ2-7, with 14 bases matching TRBD2. Germline lookup yields CDR1 MNHEY and CDR2 SVGEGT. V lost 4 bases to trimming and J lost 5 bases; unmatched junction nucleotides: 4. This CDR3 spans 15 amino acids. CDR3: CASSSGTSGSDEQYF. CDR3 coding DNA: TGTGCCAGCAGTTCCGGGACTAGCGGGAGCGACGAGCAGTACTTC.

The chain couples TRBV6-4 to TRBJ2-3; D perhaps matches TRBD1 (6 bases). This CDR3 spans 14 amino acids. V was clipped by 5 bases and J by 1 base, with 10 bases between them. The germline V gene encodes CDR1 MRHNA and CDR2 SNTAGT. CDR3 coding DNA: TGTGCCAGCAGTTTGGGGGCCGGCACAGATACGCAGTATTTT. Protein product: CASSLGAGTDTQYF.

The DNA of the CDR3 is TGTGCCACCAGTGATGAGGGGCAGGGGGGCTTCTATGGCTACACCTTC. Translating it yields CATSDEGQGGFYGYTF. The chain links TRBV24-1 to TRBJ1-2; TRBD1 agrees at 7 bases. The trim removed 3 bases at V and 4 bases at J, leaving 10 bases unmatched. There are 16 residues in the CDR3. Germline V gene lookup returns CDR1 KGHDR and CDR2 SFDVKD.

The chain recombines TRBV18 with TRBJ2-2; D is unclear. The CDR3 has 15 residues. Trimming left V 3 bases short and J 2 bases short, with 10 bases between. Germline V gene sequence: CDR1 KGHSH, CDR2 LQKENI. CDR3 DNA sequence: TGTGCCAGCTCACCCTCGACTCTTAACACCGGGGAGCTGTTTTTT. This gives the protein CASSPSTLNTGELFF.

The chain joins TRBV5-1 to TRBJ2-7; TRBD1 matches at 7 bases. Germline assignment: CDR1 SGHRS and CDR2 YFSETQ. The CDR3 has 14 residues. The junction had 7 bases not matched to a gene; V was cut back by 4 bases and J by 3 bases. The CDR3 protein is CASSMRQGFYEQYF. DNA of the CDR3: TGCGCCAGCAGCATGAGACAGGGCTTCTACGAGCAGTACTTC.

The V and J genes are TRBV5-6 and TRBJ2-1; unclear D gene. The CDR3 is 15 amino acids. CDR1 and CDR2 from the germline V gene are SGHDT and YYEEEE. V lost 4 bases to trimming and J lost 2 bases, with 13 bases between them. CDR3 nucleotide sequence: TGTGCCAGCAGCCTTCCGGGTAGGCCCTACAATGAGCAGTTCTTC. Protein sequence: CASSLPGRPYNEQFF. The full variable domain, with the rest looked up from reference TRBV5-6 and TRBJ2-1, is DAGVTQSPTHLIKTRGQQVTLRCSPKSGHDTVSWYQQALGQGPQFIFQYYEEEERQRGNFPDRFSGHQFPNYSSELNVNALLLGDSALYLCASSLPGRPYNEQFFGPGTRLTVL.

The V gene is TRBV6-2 or TRBV6-3, the J gene TRBJ2-7; the match to TRBD1 covers 12 bases. With 6 bases clipped from V and 3 bases from J, the junction kept 9 bases outside the gene matches. Germline V lookup: CDR1 MNHEY, CDR2 SVGEGT. CDR3 length equals 16 residues. CDR3 bases: TGTGCCAGCAGCTCTTACGGGACAGGGGGCCTCTACGAGCAGTACTTC. Translation: CASSSYGTGGLYEQYF.

The chain joins TRBV27 to TRBJ1-2; D remains unclear. The ends were cut back, 5 bases at V and 0 bases at J, with 7 bases in the middle. This CDR3 comprises 13 residues. Germline CDR1 MNHEY, CDR2 SMNVEV (reference sequence). The CDR3 sequence is CASSPRSNYGYTF. The CDR3 region has the DNA TGTGCCAGCAGTCCCCGTTCTAACTATGGCTACACCTTC.

The chain joins TRBV5-5 to TRBJ1-1; 7 bases line up with TRBD1. The germline V gene has CDR1 SGHKS and CDR2 YYEKEE (reference sequence). This CDR3 contains 15 residues. The ends lost 4 bases at V and 5 bases at J; junction bases unmatched: 11. The CDR3 here is CASSAGTGEWTEAFF. The CDR3 nucleotides read TGTGCCAGCAGCGCCGGTACAGGGGAATGGACTGAAGCTTTCTTT.

This chain joins TRBV12-5 and TRBJ1-1; D perhaps matches TRBD1 (5 bases). V dropped 7 bases and J dropped 1 base, with 13 bases sitting between them. CDR3 length: 14 residues. Germline V gene lookup returns CDR1 LGHNT and CDR2 FRNRAP. CDR3 region: CASVWAGENTEAFF. The CDR3 DNA reads TGTGCTAGTGTCTGGGCGGGGGAGAACACTGAAGCTTTCTTT.

The genes are TRBV19 and TRBJ2-3; 7 bases match TRBD2. V lost 0 bases, J lost 2 bases, and 5 bases stayed unmatched. Germline V gene data show CDR1 as LNHDA and CDR2 as SQIVND (reference sequence). This CDR3 spans 16 amino acids. This CDR3 reads CASSIEASGYTDTQYF. Written as DNA, the CDR3 is TGTGCCAGTAGTATAGAGGCTAGCGGATACACAGATACGCAGTATTTT.

This clone was seen just once. V is TRBV19 and J is TRBJ2-7; 16 positions match TRBD2. This CDR3 comprises 17 residues. Germline lookup yields CDR1 LNHDA and CDR2 SQIVND (reference sequence). The V segment lost 4 bases and the J segment 5 bases; nucleotides outside the gene matches: 8. The CDR3 here is CASSTGTSGRAYHEQYF. DNA of the CDR3: TGTGCCAGTAGTACCGGGACTAGCGGGAGGGCCTACCACGAGCAGTACTTC.

The chain joins TRBV5-5 to TRBJ1-5; D may be TRBD1 (6 bases). CDR1 SGHKS and CDR2 YYEKEE come from the germline V gene (reference sequence). This CDR3 region has 16 residues. The V end was cut by 0 bases, the J end by 2 bases, with 12 bases between. CDR3 bases: TGTGCCAGCAGCTTGGTAGGGGGGAGGGGCAATCAGCCCCAGCATTTT. Protein sequence: CASSLVGGRGNQPQHF.

The DNA of the CDR3 is TGTGCCAGTTCTAGCGGGAGGGCCAGGGATACGCAGTATTTT. Amino acids: CASSSGRARDTQYF. V and J are TRBV19 and TRBJ2-3; 12 positions agree with TRBD2. In germline, CDR1 is LNHDA, CDR2 SQIVND (reference sequence). V gave up 8 bases and J gave up 6 bases; unmatched junction bases: 6. The CDR3 has 14 residues.

The chain is built from TRBV4-3 and TRBJ1-2; 8 bases are shared with TRBD1. CDR3 length: 13 amino acids. Trimming removed 4 bases from V and 8 bases from J; junction bases left unmatched: 6. Per the germline V gene, CDR1 is LGHNA and CDR2 is YSLEER. The CDR3 DNA is TGCGCCAGCAGCCGGGACAGGAATCAAGGCTACACCTTC. This gives the protein CASSRDRNQGYTF.

The V gene is TRBV5-4, the J gene TRBJ2-1; TRBD2 might be the D (6 bases). The ends were cut back, 0 bases at V and 10 bases at J, with 23 bases in the middle. The germline CDR1 and CDR2 sequences are SGHNT and YYREEE (reference sequence). This CDR3 comprises 17 residues. CDR3 protein: CASSLGMTRRTSAEQFF. The CDR3 DNA follows: TGTGCCAGCAGCTTGGGGATGACTAGGCGGACTTCCGCAGAGCAGTTCTTC.

This sequence joins TRBV30 and TRBJ1-2; D perhaps matches TRBD1 (6 bases). V was clipped by 2 bases and J by 0 bases, with 19 bases between them. Per the germline V gene, CDR1 is GTSNPN and CDR2 is SVGIG (reference sequence). The CDR3 spans 17 residues. The CDR3 region has the DNA TGTGCCTGGAGTTTTATACAGGGAAGGTGGGCTAACTATGGCTACACCTTC. It translates to CAWSFIQGRWANYGYTF.

CDR3 in amino acids: CASSLSGGEETQYF. CDR3 sequence (DNA): TGCGCCAGCAGCTTGTCAGGGGGCGAGGAGACCCAGTACTTC. The rearrangement joins TRBV5-1 to TRBJ2-5; 8 bases are shared with TRBD1. Germline V lookup: CDR1 SGHRS, CDR2 YFSETQ. Trimming removed 1 base from V and 5 bases from J; junction bases left unmatched: 4. The CDR3 contains 14 residues.

The gene calls are TRBV6-1 and TRBJ2-7, with D tentatively TRBD1 (6 bases). CDR1 and CDR2 from the germline V gene are MNHNS and SASEGT. CDR3 size: 13 residues. V shed 1 base and J shed 2 bases, with 6 bases lying between them. The CDR3 DNA sequence: TGTGCCAGCAGTGAAGGGACAGCCTACGAGCAGTACTTC. Amino acids: CASSEGTAYEQYF.

In its sample, this clone is medium-sized. V usage is TRBV6-4 and J usage is TRBJ2-1, with 9 bases matching TRBD2. V lost 2 bases and J lost 8; bases outside the gene matches: 10. This CDR3 has 16 residues. Germline loops: CDR1 MRHNA, CDR2 SNTAGT. The CDR3 bases are TGTGCCAGCAGTGACAAGCCTAGCGGGAATGTGGATGAGCAGTTCTTC. Amino acids: CASSDKPSGNVDEQFF.

The rearrangement joins TRBV6-2 or TRBV6-3 to TRBJ2-5; 11 nucleotides align to TRBD2. Germline CDR1 reads MNHEY; CDR2 reads SVGEGT. CDR3 size: 15 residues. V dropped 2 bases and J dropped 5; count of bases not matched to a gene: 4. Here the CDR3 DNA reads TGTGCCAGCAGTTACACTAGCGGGAGTCTGGAGACCCAGTACTTC. Translated, it gives CASSYTSGSLETQYF.

The chain carries TRBV7-9 and TRBJ2-3, with no clear D. CDR3 length: 12 amino acids. Trimming left V 5 bases short and J 0 bases short, with 3 bases between. Germline CDR1 SEHNR, CDR2 FQNEAQ (reference sequence). Here the CDR3 DNA reads TGTGCCAGCAGCCTCAGCACAGATACGCAGTATTTT. Translated, it gives CASSLSTDTQYF.

The chain employs TRBV11-3 and TRBJ1-6; D is ambiguous. The germline V gene encodes CDR1 SGHNT and CDR2 YENEEA. Trimming pared 1 base from V and 5 bases from J, leaving 6 bases between. The CDR3 is made up of 14 amino acids. For the CDR3, the DNA is TGTGCCAGCAGCTTAGTCCCAGATAATTCACCCCTCCACTTT. Translating it yields CASSLVPDNSPLHF.

The CDR3 here is CATRQGPNEKLFF. Here the CDR3 DNA reads TGTGCCACCAGGCAGGGGCCTAATGAAAAACTGTTTTTT. The V and J genes are TRBV15 and TRBJ1-4; possibly TRBD1 for D (6 bases). This CDR3 contains 13 residues. Trimming pared 6 bases from V and 3 bases from J, leaving 8 bases between. Per the germline V gene, CDR1 is LNHNV and CDR2 is YYDKDF (reference sequence).

This sequence joins TRBV24-1 and TRBJ1-2; D not certain. Trimming stripped 4 bases from V and 0 bases from J, with 14 bases between. Germline CDR1 reads KGHDR; CDR2 reads SFDVKD. The CDR3 spans 16 residues. In DNA form, the CDR3 reads TGTGCCACCAGTGACCCCACCGCAGAAACTAACTATGGCTACACCTTC. Amino acids: CATSDPTAETNYGYTF.